Each of the 2 T cell receptor beta chains below was sequenced from the same sample in a study of shared clonotypes between healthy human individuals. Sequenced by immunoSEQ multiplex PCR; TCRdb stores in-frame clones only, minus some. Of about 1.1 million clones listed, approximately 80% are singletons. Sequencing was done on a sample of memory CD4+ T cells from PBMCs. As for subset: CD45RA-negative fraction. These receptors were collected from a man in his late teens or twenties in good health. Some clones in this sample may be carry-over from other donors' samples.

Details on this clone: Other nucleotide sequences from this sample produce the same CDR3. The chain joins TRBV5-1 to TRBJ2-7; D unclear. Germline V gene data show CDR1 as SGHRS and CDR2 as YFSETQ. The CDR3 covers 13 residues. V lost 0 bases, J lost 3 bases, and 7 bases lay in between. The CDR3 is CASSLGRVYEQYF. The CDR3 DNA sequence: TGCGCCAGCAGCTTGGGACGGGTCTACGAGCAGTACTTC.

The genes are TRBV19 and TRBJ1-1; the D gene is possibly TRBD1 (6 bases). The germline V gene encodes CDR1 LNHDA and CDR2 SQIVND (reference sequence). V lost 3 bases and J 5 bases, leaving 13 bases between the germline ends. CDR3 size: 14 residues. The CDR3 nucleotides are TGTGCCAGTAGTATTTGGAGGGGGTGGACTGAAGCTTTCTTT. Translation gives CASSIWRGWTEAFF.